These T cell receptor beta chains were read from a single sample in a study of shared clonotypes between healthy human individuals. Profiling relied on immunoSEQ multiplex PCR, and the TCRdb table lists in-frame clones only, not all of them. The sample lists some 2,500,000 clones; 93% were seen once. Sequencing was performed on naive CD4+ T cells from PBMCs. Source of these receptors: a man aged 18 to 35 in good health. Some clones in this sample may be carry-over from other donors' samples. CDR3s include the opening cysteine and the closing phenylalanine or tryptophan. The D gene is left open where the match is weak. For some rows the clone size is stated as once, few or many, or as a class when expanded; others skip it.

cdr3_nt	cdr3_aa	v_call	clone_size	j_call	d_call
TGTGCCAGCTCTTACGGCGACAGGGCTCACACCGGGGAGCTGTTTTTT	CASSYGDRAHTGELFF	TRBV18	-	TRBJ2-2	TRBD1
TGTGCCAGCAGCAAACGGGTGGAGGGTAAGTCCTACAATGAGCAGTTCTTC	CASSKRVEGKSYNEQFF	TRBV21-1	-	TRBJ2-1	-
TGTGCCAGCCCGAATGCCCCCGGGACAGTACCCAGTGAAGCTTTCTTT	CASPNAPGTVPSEAFF	TRBV28	-	TRBJ1-1	TRBD1
TGTGCCAGTAGTATACCCGTCTGGGACAGGGCCTATGGCTACACCTTC	CASSIPVWDRAYGYTF	TRBV19	-	TRBJ1-2	TRBD1
TGTGCCAGCAGCTTGCCCCAGGGCACTGAAGCTTTCTTT	CASSLPQGTEAFF	TRBV5-4	-	TRBJ1-1	-
TGTGCCAGCAGCTCAGGGGGGTTAGGAGGGGATACGCAGTATTTT	CASSSGGLGGDTQYF	TRBV7-2	-	TRBJ2-3	-
TGTGCCAGCAGTGAACTGGGGTACGAGCAGTACTTC	CASSELGYEQYF	TRBV6-1	-	TRBJ2-7	-
TGCGCCAGCAGCCCGTACTCTGGGGCCAACGTCCTGACTTTC	CASSPYSGANVLTF	TRBV5-1	-	TRBJ2-6	-
TGTGCCAGCAGTTTTCGTGGGTATGGCTACACCTTC	CASSFRGYGYTF	TRBV27	-	TRBJ1-2	-
TGTGCCAGCAGCGTAGTGAGCGTTGCCTACAATGAGCAGTTCTTC	CASSVVSVAYNEQFF	TRBV9	-	TRBJ2-1	-
TGTGCCAGTAGTATCGCCCCTCAGGGGTGGAATGAGCAGTTCTTC	CASSIAPQGWNEQFF	TRBV19	-	TRBJ2-1	-
TGCGCCAGCAGCCCTACCCCCACTGGCGGGGGCTACACCTTC	CASSPTPTGGGYTF	TRBV5-1	-	TRBJ1-2	-
TGTGCCACCAGCGCTAAGAGGGACCCAGGAAACACCATATATTTT	CATSAKRDPGNTIYF	TRBV15	-	TRBJ1-3	-
TGCGCCAGCAGCTTGGCCAGGGACTCCTACGAGCAGTACTTC	CASSLARDSYEQYF	TRBV5-1	-	TRBJ2-7	-
TGTGCCAGCAGCTTGATTGTGAGCGGGACGAACACCGGGGAGCTGTTTTTT	CASSLIVSGTNTGELFF	TRBV5-8	-	TRBJ2-2	TRBD2
TGCAGCGCGCGGACAGGGGGCCTCAACACTGAAGCTTTCTTT	CSARTGGLNTEAFF	TRBV29-1	-	TRBJ1-1	TRBD1
TGCGCCAGCAGCCCGCGACAGGGTAGCACCACAGATACGCAGTATTTT	CASSPRQGSTTDTQYF	TRBV5-1	-	TRBJ2-3	TRBD1
TGTGCCACCGGACAGGGGATGGGCGGTCGGCAGTTCTTC	CATGQGMGGRQFF	TRBV28	once	TRBJ2-1	TRBD1
TGTGCCAGCAGCCCCGGGCCCTACGAGCAGTACTTC	CASSPGPYEQYF	TRBV11-2	-	TRBJ2-7	-
TGTGCCAGTAGTATGAGCCCCGACAGCCTCATGAACACTGAAGCTTTCTTT	CASSMSPDSLMNTEAFF	TRBV19	-	TRBJ1-1	-
TGCGCCAGCAGCAACAGGGTGGGAGGAGGCTACACCTTC	CASSNRVGGGYTF	TRBV4-3	-	TRBJ1-2	-
TGTGCCAGCAGCTTCCCCAGCCCGGGACAGGGGACCGGGGAGCTGTTTTTT	CASSFPSPGQGTGELFF	TRBV7-8	once	TRBJ2-2	TRBD1
TGCGCCAGCAGTCATTACCGGGGGCTGCGCGAGCAGTACTTC	CASSHYRGLREQYF	TRBV23-1	-	TRBJ2-7	-
TGCGCCAGCAGCGGAGGATGGGCCCCGAGGGGCAATGAGCAGTTCTTC	CASSGGWAPRGNEQFF	TRBV5-1	-	TRBJ2-1	-
TGTGCCAGCAGTCCGGGACTCGTCTATGGCTACACCTTC	CASSPGLVYGYTF	TRBV28	-	TRBJ1-2	-
TGTGCCAGCAGTTACTCTAGCGGGATTTACAATGAGCAGTTCTTC	CASSYSSGIYNEQFF	TRBV6-5	-	TRBJ2-1	TRBD2
TGTGCCAGCAGCAACCTAGCGGGAGTAGGGGATCAGTACTTC	CASSNLAGVGDQYF	TRBV21-1	-	TRBJ2-7	-
TGCGCCAGCAGCTTGACATCTTACACTGAAGCTTTCTTT	CASSLTSYTEAFF	TRBV5-1	-	TRBJ1-1	-
TGTGCCAGCAGTGTTCGACTAGGCGAGCAGTTCTTC	CASSVRLGEQFF	TRBV28	-	TRBJ2-1	-
TGTGCCAGCAGTGAGGAGGGGGCGTACTCACCCCTCCACTTT	CASSEEGAYSPLHF	TRBV6-1	-	TRBJ1-6	TRBD1
TGTGCCAGCAGCCGCCGGGGACTAGCGGGTGGGCCGAGAGCTGAGCAGTTCTTC	CASSRRGLAGGPRAEQFF	TRBV7-8	once	TRBJ2-1	TRBD2
TGTGCCAGCAGTATCGACAGGTATCGGGCGGAGACCCAGTACTTC	CASSIDRYRAETQYF	TRBV6-6	-	TRBJ2-5	-
TGTGCTAGTGGTTTGGGGTCAGGGGGCAATGAGCAGTTCTTC	CASGLGSGGNEQFF	TRBV12-5	-	TRBJ2-1	TRBD1
TGCGCCAGCAGCGCCGGGACTAGCGGGAGGGCCGCTCCGTTCTTC	CASSAGTSGRAAPFF	TRBV5-1	-	TRBJ2-1	TRBD2
TGTGCCAGCAGCCAAGTAGTGTTGGCGGGACCTACCTACAATGAGCAGTTCTTC	CASSQVVLAGPTYNEQFF	TRBV4-2	-	TRBJ2-1	-
TGTGCCAGCAGTCCCGCCGGGTTAGCCAAAAACATTCAGTACTTC	CASSPAGLAKNIQYF	TRBV6-5	-	TRBJ2-4	-
TGTGCCAGCAGTCCTACCCCGCCCATAGCCAAAAACATTCAGTACTTC	CASSPTPPIAKNIQYF	TRBV6-6	-	TRBJ2-4	-
TGTGCCAGCAGCTTAGAGCCCGGCACTGAAGCTTTCTTT	CASSLEPGTEAFF	TRBV7-3	few	TRBJ1-1	-
TGTGCCAGCAGTGAATCACAAATCCCATCACCCCTCCACTTT	CASSESQIPSPLHF	TRBV2	-	TRBJ1-6	-
TGTGCCAGCAGTGACCCGAAGCTAGGGGGGGGAAACACCATATATTTT	CASSDPKLGGGNTIYF	TRBV6-4	-	TRBJ1-3	-
TGTGCCAGCAGCATAGACAGACTTGCTAACTATGGCTACACCTTC	CASSIDRLANYGYTF	TRBV7-2	-	TRBJ1-2	-
TGTGCCAGCTCACCGGGGCAGAATGAGCAGTTCTTC	CASSPGQNEQFF	TRBV18	-	TRBJ2-1	-
TGTGCCAGCGGCCGAGCGGGGGACCTCTCCGAGCAGTACTTC	CASGRAGDLSEQYF	TRBV18	once	TRBJ2-7	TRBD2
TGTGCCTGGAGTGAAGGGCTCGCGGGAGTAGAGACCCAGTACTTC	CAWSEGLAGVETQYF	TRBV30	once	TRBJ2-5	TRBD2
TGTGCCAGCAGCTTATCTGGGTTGGGAGAGACCCAGTACTTC	CASSLSGLGETQYF	TRBV7-2	-	TRBJ2-5	-
TGTGCCAGCAGCTTAGTAATGATGAACACTGAAGCTTTCTTT	CASSLVMMNTEAFF	TRBV7-8	-	TRBJ1-1	-
TGTGCCAGCAGTTTATTCTCCGTGAACACTGAAGCTTTCTTT	CASSLFSVNTEAFF	TRBV28	-	TRBJ1-1	-
TGTGCCAGTACCCGGAGTGACAGGGCGCAAGAGACCCAGTACTTC	CASTRSDRAQETQYF	TRBV19	-	TRBJ2-5	TRBD1